This TCR beta chain was captured in a study of blood T cell repertoires in COVID-19. Looking at the study overall: In each case, the material was cDNA or gDNA derived from T cells, B-cell-depleted T cells, or PBMCs.

The CDR3 totals 17 residues. Germline V gene lookup returns CDR1 SGHKS and CDR2 YYEKEE (reference sequence). The trim removed 0 bases at V and 5 bases at J, leaving 10 bases unmatched. This clone is medium-sized within its sample. Authors' methods: Amplified reference gene primers provided the basis for estimating nucleated cell counts. The method was immunoSEQ multiplex PCR; TCRdb's version includes in-frame clones alone and lacks a portion of them. V and J calls and clone size follow that table, whereas D and trimming were derived from the DNA. There are 250,000 or so clones in the sample; roughly 90% occur only once, and under 9.5% lies in the top ten. Which cohort a participant joined came from the clinical history participants gave.

J is TRBJ2-5 and V is TRBV5-5, with 10 bases fitting TRBD1. The TCR sequence derives from a man aged 40-49 years who had recovered from COVID-19. The sequenced material came from PBMCs or T cells enriched from blood (not recorded which). The CDR3 sequence: CASSLATGGAVGETQYF. CDR3 DNA sequence: TGTGCCAGCAGCTTGGCGACAGGGGGCGCGGTTGGGGAGACCCAGTACTTC.